This TCR beta chain was observed in a study of T-cell memory formation after mild COVID-19. Across the whole study: TCR clustering was largely donor specific.

Germline trimming cut 4 bases from V and 5 bases from J; bases unmatched to any gene: 4. The CDR3 covers 15 residues. The V gene's germline CDR1 is SGHTA and CDR2 FQGNSA. Points on this clonotype: Antigen: not known.

Study results and caveats: Clones contracting across day 15 to 85 had a balanced CD4/CD8 profile; later expanding clones leaned CD4+. Several responding clones turned up in pre-infection memory, indicating that cross-reactive memory may have taken part.

A single record per CDR3 protein comes from TCRdb applying MiXCR to the 5' RACE reads. The sample contains roughly 250,000 distinct CDR3 sequences, approximately 16% of which appear only once. The TCR sequence derives from a man between 18 and 29 years old who had mild COVID-19 (a few samples of this study predate the infection). Cell type and time point are not known. The sequenced material came from PBMCs or a T cell subset sorted from them (not recorded which). The genes are TRBV7-2 and TRBJ2-5; 13 nucleotides match TRBD2. The CDR3 reads CASSWPGLAGETQYF. The CDR3 DNA reads as TGTGCCAGCAGCTGGCCGGGACTAGCGGGGGAGACCCAGTACTTC.